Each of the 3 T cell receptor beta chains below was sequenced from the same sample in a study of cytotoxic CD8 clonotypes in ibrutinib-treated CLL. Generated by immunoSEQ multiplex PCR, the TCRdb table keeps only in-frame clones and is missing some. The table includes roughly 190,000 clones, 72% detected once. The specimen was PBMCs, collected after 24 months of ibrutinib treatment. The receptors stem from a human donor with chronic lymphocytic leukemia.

The CDR3 DNA reads TGTGCCACCAGCAGGGGGACAGGGGGCGTTGTAGATACGCAGTATTTT. This encodes CATSRGTGGVVDTQYF. The chain employs TRBV15 and TRBJ2-3; 12 bases fit TRBD1. CDR3 size: 16 residues. Germline V gene data show CDR1 as LNHNV and CDR2 as YYDKDF (reference sequence). Trimming removed 3 bases from V and 5 bases from J; junction bases left unmatched: 6.

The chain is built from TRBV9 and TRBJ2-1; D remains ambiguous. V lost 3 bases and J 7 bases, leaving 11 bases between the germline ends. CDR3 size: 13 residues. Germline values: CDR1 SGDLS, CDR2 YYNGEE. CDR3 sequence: CASSGSRMNEQFF. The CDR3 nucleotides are TGTGCCAGCAGCGGGTCACGCATGAATGAGCAGTTCTTC.

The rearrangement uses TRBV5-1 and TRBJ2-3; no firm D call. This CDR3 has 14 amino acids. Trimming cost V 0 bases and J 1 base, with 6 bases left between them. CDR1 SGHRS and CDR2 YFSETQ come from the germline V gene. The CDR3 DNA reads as TGCGCCAGCAGCTTGGAGCAGGGCACAGATACGCAGTATTTT. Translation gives CASSLEQGTDTQYF.